This is a list of T cell receptor beta chains from one sample in a study of technical replicates of blood from a few donors. Only in-frame clones appear in the TCRdb table, and some are missing; sequencing was by immunoSEQ multiplex PCR. Here the sample spans tens of thousands of clones, about 96% being singletons. Sequencing was carried out using T cells isolated from PBMCs. These receptors originate from a human donor in good health. CDR3s include the opening cysteine and the closing phenylalanine or tryptophan. D genes are given only for firm matches. Clone size is shown for a subset of rows, as once, few, many or a class of expanded clone.

TRBD1 | TRBJ1-2 | TRBV15 | - | TGTGCCACCAGCACCGGACAGGCCTATGGCTACACCTTC | CATSTGQAYGYTF
- | TRBJ2-4 | TRBV5-1 | - | TGCGCCAGCAGGGAGCAAGGCCCCAAAAACATTCAGTACTTC | CASREQGPKNIQYF
TRBD1 | TRBJ2-7 | TRBV5-6 | - | TGTGCCAGCAGCTTCACGGGACAGGGAAATTACGAGCAGTACTTC | CASSFTGQGNYEQYF
- | TRBJ2-5 | TRBV7-9 | - | TGTGAGGTGGGCGAGCTTGGGACCCAGTACTTC | CEVGELGTQYF
TRBD1 | TRBJ2-3 | TRBV7-9 | - | TGTGCCAGCAGCACGACAGGGAGCACAGATACGCAGTATTTT | CASSTTGSTDTQYF
- | TRBJ1-1 | TRBV27 | - | TGTGCCAGCAGTTCGTCCGGGGTCGAACCTGAAGCTTTCTTT | CASSSSGVEPEAFF
- | TRBJ1-1 | TRBV5-1 | - | TGCGCCAGCAGCTACGACAGTGAAGCTTTCTTT | CASSYDSEAFF
TRBD1 | TRBJ1-2 | TRBV4-1 | - | TGCGCCAGCAGCCGGGAGACAGGGCTGGGGGGCTACACCTTC | CASSRETGLGGYTF
- | TRBJ2-1 | TRBV5-8 | once | TGTGCCAGCAGCTTAGGGAGCTCCTACAATGAGCAGTTCTTC | CASSLGSSYNEQFF
- | TRBJ2-2 | TRBV4-1 | - | TGCGCCAGCAGCCAAGGTAGAGGAGGGCCGGGGACCGGGGAGCTGTTTTTT | CASSQGRGGPGTGELFF
TRBD2 | TRBJ2-7 | TRBV27 | once | TGTGCCAGCAGACGACTGATTAGCGGGAGGGCCGACGAGCAGTACTTC | CASRRLISGRADEQYF
TRBD1 | TRBJ2-3 | TRBV7-9 | - | TGTGCCAGCAGCTTAGGACAGGGGGCGGCCCTGATAACAGATACGCAGTATTTT | CASSLGQGAALITDTQYF
TRBD1 | TRBJ2-7 | TRBV5-1 | - | TGCGCCAGCAGCTCCGGGACAGCCAACTCCTACGAGCAGTACTTC | CASSSGTANSYEQYF
TRBD2 | TRBJ2-1 | TRBV7-6 | - | TGTGCTAGCAGAACCGGGACTAGCGGAGACAATGAGCAGTTCTTC | CASRTGTSGDNEQFF
- | TRBJ2-7 | TRBV11-2 | - | TGTGCCAGCACCAAATTGACAGGACGCACCTACGAGCAGTACTTC | CASTKLTGRTYEQYF
TRBD2 | TRBJ2-3 | TRBV4-1 | - | TGCGCCAGCAGCCAAGAACGTCTGACGGGAGGGCCAGATACGCAGTATTTT | CASSQERLTGGPDTQYF
- | TRBJ2-1 | TRBV10-3 | - | TGTGCCATCAGTGGATTAGGGGTAAGCTCCTACAATGAGCAGTTCTTC | CAISGLGVSSYNEQFF
- | TRBJ2-5 | TRBV29-1 | - | TGCAGCGTTGAAGATGGACCAGGGGCTGTTGTCCAAGAGACCCAGTACTTC | CSVEDGPGAVVQETQYF
TRBD1 | TRBJ2-2 | TRBV5-4 | - | TGTGCCAGCAGCCCCCATTCAGGGGGATCGTCCGGGGAGCTGTTTTTT | CASSPHSGGSSGELFF
- | TRBJ2-3 | TRBV6-5 | - | TGTGCCAGCAGTTACTCGATCCGGGGACTCACAGATACGCAGTATTTT | CASSYSIRGLTDTQYF
TRBD1 | TRBJ2-2 | TRBV28 | - | TGTGCCAGCATGAGAGACAGGGGTCGGACCGGGGAGCTGTTTTTT | CASMRDRGRTGELFF
- | TRBJ1-1 | TRBV28 | once | TGTGCCAGCCTTAATGTCAGGTTGGGCATGAACACTGAAGCTTTCTTT | CASLNVRLGMNTEAFF
TRBD2 | TRBJ2-7 | TRBV5-4 | - | TGTGCCAGCAGCCCCAAAGTAGCGGGGGTGGTGGGAGAGCAGTACTTC | CASSPKVAGVVGEQYF
- | TRBJ2-1 | TRBV9 | - | TGTGCCAGCAGCGTATTCAGTAATGAGCAGTTCTTC | CASSVFSNEQFF
- | TRBJ2-3 | TRBV9 | - | TGTGCCAGCAGCGTAGATCGGGGTGATACGCAGTATTTT | CASSVDRGDTQYF
TRBD1 | TRBJ2-1 | TRBV5-1 | - | TGCGCCAGCAGCCCGGGACAGGGGCGAGGCAATGAGCAGTTCTTC | CASSPGQGRGNEQFF
- | TRBJ2-3 | TRBV13 | - | TGTGCCAGCAGCTTGGGGGCGGGGGGCACAGATACGCAGTATTTT | CASSLGAGGTDTQYF
- | TRBJ2-7 | TRBV28 | - | TGTGCCAGCAGTTTATCGGGTAATAACGACGAGCAGTACTTC | CASSLSGNNDEQYF
- | TRBJ1-5 | TRBV4-1 | - | TGCGCCAGCAGCCAAAACAGAGATCAGCCCCAGCATTTT | CASSQNRDQPQHF
TRBD1 | TRBJ2-5 | TRBV5-1 | - | TGCGCCAGCAGCTTGGCCGACAGGGGCCAAGAGACCCAGTACTTC | CASSLADRGQETQYF
TRBD2 | TRBJ2-7 | TRBV7-9 | - | TGTGCCAGCAGCCCGGGAGGTTTCGAGCAGTACTTC | CASSPGGFEQYF
TRBD2 | TRBJ2-1 | TRBV7-8 | - | TGTGCCAGCAGCAAGCGAACTAGCGGACACTACAATGAGCAGTTCTTC | CASSKRTSGHYNEQFF
TRBD1 | TRBJ2-7 | TRBV28 | - | TGTGCCAGCAGATCGGGACAGGGGGTTTCCTACGAGCAGTACTTC | CASRSGQGVSYEQYF
- | TRBJ1-6 | TRBV2 | - | TGTGCCAGCAACGGACGGGGTTCACCCCTCCACTTT | CASNGRGSPLHF
- | TRBJ2-2 | TRBV5-5 | - | TGTGCCAGCAGTCCGCAGGGGACCATGACCGGGGAGCTGTTTTTT | CASSPQGTMTGELFF
- | TRBJ1-5 | TRBV27 | - | TGTGCCAGCAGTTCTCTAATCAATCAGCCCCAGCATTTT | CASSSLINQPQHF
TRBD2 | TRBJ2-3 | TRBV19 | - | TGTGCCAGTAGGTTAGCGGGGGGGCGCACAGATACGCAGTATTTT | CASRLAGGRTDTQYF
TRBD2 | TRBJ2-7 | TRBV19 | - | TGTGCCAGTAGTATAATAGCGGGGACCTACGAGCAGTACTTC | CASSIIAGTYEQYF
- | TRBJ1-1 | TRBV6-4 | once | TGTGCCAGCAGTGAGGGACTGAGAACTTTCTTT | CASSEGLRTFF
TRBD1 | TRBJ1-2 | TRBV27 | - | TGTGCCAGCAGTTTCGGGACAGGGGCTTATGGCTACACCTTC | CASSFGTGAYGYTF
TRBD2 | TRBJ2-3 | TRBV7-6 | - | TGTGCCAGCAGCTTGACTAGCCGCAGCACAGATACGCAGTATTTT | CASSLTSRSTDTQYF
TRBD2 | TRBJ2-7 | TRBV10-1 | - | TGCGCCAGCAGTGAAGCGGGAGGATACGAGCAGTACTTC | CASSEAGGYEQYF
TRBD1 | TRBJ1-1 | TRBV15 | - | TGTGCCACCAGCAGAGAACGCCCGTGGACAGGGGGTATTGAAGCTTTCTTT | CATSRERPWTGGIEAFF
- | TRBJ2-3 | TRBV5-4 | - | TGTGCCAGCAGTCAAGGTTGGGGGCTTACCGGCACAGATACGCAGTATTTT | CASSQGWGLTGTDTQYF
TRBD1 | TRBJ2-2 | TRBV19 | - | TGTGCCAGTAGTATTGGGCGAGGGGGCTTGAACACCGGGGAGCTGTTTTTT | CASSIGRGGLNTGELFF
- | TRBJ1-1 | TRBV11-3 | - | TGTGCCAGCAGCTTAGGTGGGACACCGAACACTGAAGCTTTCTTT | CASSLGGTPNTEAFF
TRBD1 | TRBJ2-5 | TRBV9 | - | TGTGCCAGCAGCGCAGGGGCCGCCGGGACAGGGCCCCTCCAAGAGACCCAGTACTTC | CASSAGAAGTGPLQETQYF
TRBD2 | TRBJ2-5 | TRBV5-8 | - | TGTGCCAGCAGCTTGGAATTTAGCGGGGGGGCTCCAGAGACCCAGTACTTC | CASSLEFSGGAPETQYF